Listed here is a single T cell receptor beta chain. As yet, its antigen is unknown. The sample originates from a study of OX40 agonist ivuxolimab in advanced cancers. Study at large: Patients received the agonistic anti-OX40 (CD134) antibody ivuxolimab. Patients were roughly 87% male with ages roughly 20 to 80, mean 60.

The protocol was immunoSEQ multiplex PCR, while the TCRdb copy is restricted to in-frame clones and leaves out a portion. Of fewer than 130,000 clones listed, roughly 90% are singletons. The V gene's germline CDR1 is SGHTA and CDR2 FQGNSA. The CDR3 contains 18 residues. J lost 11 bases, V lost 4 bases, and 18 bases had no gene match. Findings of the study overall: The CD4+ and CD8+ T cells in the blood had expanded clonally by week 6 at 0.1 to 3.0 mg/kg.

The origin of this receptor is an adult with an advanced solid tumor such as melanoma, head and neck, liver or kidney cancer. This chain joins TRBV7-2 and TRBJ1-5, with TRBD1 matching over 12 bases. The sequences come from CD4+ or CD8+ T cells sorted from blood, collected in a trial of the OX40 agonist ivuxolimab. The CDR3 DNA is TGTGCCAGCAGCTCTCCGGGACAGGGGGCGCGTTCCGCCTGGGCCCAGCATTTT. It codes for CASSSPGQGARSAWAQHF.